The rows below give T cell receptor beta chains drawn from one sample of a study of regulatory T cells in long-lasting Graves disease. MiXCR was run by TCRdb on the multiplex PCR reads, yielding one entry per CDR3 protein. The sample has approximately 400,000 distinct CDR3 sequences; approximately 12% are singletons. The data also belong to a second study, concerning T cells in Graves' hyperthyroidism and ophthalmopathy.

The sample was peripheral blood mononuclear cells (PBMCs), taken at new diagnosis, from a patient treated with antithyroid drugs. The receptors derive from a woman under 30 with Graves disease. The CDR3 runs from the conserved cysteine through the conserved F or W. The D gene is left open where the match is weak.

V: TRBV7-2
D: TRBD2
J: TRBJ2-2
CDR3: CASSLAGPGTSGPGELFF

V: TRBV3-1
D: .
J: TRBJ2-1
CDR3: CASSHTSSRANEQFF

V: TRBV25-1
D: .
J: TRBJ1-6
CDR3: CASSESLVNSPLHF

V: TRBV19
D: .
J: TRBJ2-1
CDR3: CASNPPRHGTNEQFF

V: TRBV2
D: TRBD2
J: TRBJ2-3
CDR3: CASKDSGGATDTQYF

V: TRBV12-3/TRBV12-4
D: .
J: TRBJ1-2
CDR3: CASTVEGLGYGYTF

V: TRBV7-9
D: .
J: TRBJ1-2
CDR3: CASSSHGAPNYGYTF

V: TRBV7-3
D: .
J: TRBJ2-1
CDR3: CASSLNRENEQFF

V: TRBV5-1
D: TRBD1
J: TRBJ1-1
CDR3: CASSHPGQGYTEAFF

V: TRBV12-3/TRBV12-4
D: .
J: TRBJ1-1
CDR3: CASSFYTEAFF

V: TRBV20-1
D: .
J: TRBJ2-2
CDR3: CSAPTVNTGELFF

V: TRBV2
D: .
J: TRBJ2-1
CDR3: CAGGEVGDSDEQFF

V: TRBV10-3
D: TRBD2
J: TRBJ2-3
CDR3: CAISELAGGTDTQYF

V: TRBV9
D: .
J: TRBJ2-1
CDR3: CASSPRGGHTNEQFF

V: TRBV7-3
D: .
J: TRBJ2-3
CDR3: CASSPRGRSTDTQYF

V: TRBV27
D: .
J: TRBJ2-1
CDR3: CASSSLPGGGYYNEQFF

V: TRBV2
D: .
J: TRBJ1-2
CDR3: CASSERSTFKRDYGYTF

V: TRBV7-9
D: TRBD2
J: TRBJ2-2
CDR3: CASSLTDYRRGGWSDTGELFF

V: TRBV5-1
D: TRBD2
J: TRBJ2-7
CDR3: CASSGSRGVAYEQYF

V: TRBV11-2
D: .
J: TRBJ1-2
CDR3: CASSLSPGPLYGYTF

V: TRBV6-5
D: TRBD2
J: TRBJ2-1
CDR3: CASSLTSGIEQFF

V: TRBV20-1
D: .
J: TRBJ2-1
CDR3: CSASPVTDRYNEQFF

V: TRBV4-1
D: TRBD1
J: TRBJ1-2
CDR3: CASSHPGQGSDGYTF

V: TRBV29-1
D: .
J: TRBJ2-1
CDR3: CSVGSDLSSYNEQFF

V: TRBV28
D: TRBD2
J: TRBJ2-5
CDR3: CASSLRASGRAGEETQYF

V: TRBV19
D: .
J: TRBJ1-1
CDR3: CASRRGLNTEAFF

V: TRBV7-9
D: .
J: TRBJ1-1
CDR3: CASSLAGGRTEAFF

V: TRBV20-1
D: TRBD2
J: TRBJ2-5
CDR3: CSASSGLAGGPYQETQYF